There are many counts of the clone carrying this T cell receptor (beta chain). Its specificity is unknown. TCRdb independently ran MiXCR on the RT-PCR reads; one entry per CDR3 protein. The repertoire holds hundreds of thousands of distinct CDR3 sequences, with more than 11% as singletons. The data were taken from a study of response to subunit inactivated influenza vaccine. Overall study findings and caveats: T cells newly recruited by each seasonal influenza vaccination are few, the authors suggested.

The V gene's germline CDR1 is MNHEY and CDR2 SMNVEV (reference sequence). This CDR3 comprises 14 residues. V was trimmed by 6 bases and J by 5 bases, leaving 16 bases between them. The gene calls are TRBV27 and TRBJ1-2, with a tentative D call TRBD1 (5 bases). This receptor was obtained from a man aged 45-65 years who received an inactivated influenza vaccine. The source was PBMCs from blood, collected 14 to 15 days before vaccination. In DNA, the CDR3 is TGTGCCAGCAGCTACTACGGGCAGGGTTATGGCTACACCTTC. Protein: CASSYYGQGYGYTF.